Below are 9 T cell receptor beta chains sequenced from a single sample in a study of Graves' ophthalmopathy and Graves' hyperthyroidism (dated by TCRdb to the late 2010s). Sequenced using an Illumina HiSeq 2000. For repertoire sequencing, the TCR beta CDR3 regions were amplified from RNA transcripts. A first-round RT-PCR used HTBI primers with the Qiagen OneStep RT-PCR kit, followed by a second-round multiplex PCR, size selection and purification. The public reads were reprocessed in TCRdb via fastp at Q25 and MiXCR, keeping in-frame beta chains. Each entry is one CDR3 protein sequence, shown with its most common DNA and genes. In all, the sample holds about 220,000 distinct CDR3 sequences, and 20% to 25% of those were seen once. Of the sample, roughly 39% is held by the ten largest clones. The sequenced material came from peripheral blood. The receptor set was obtained from a woman in her fifties or sixties with Graves' ophthalmopathy. Donor details come from another sample of the same person, matched by shared clones.

As concerns this clonotype: A read error is likely, as this CDR3 ends without the conserved phenylalanine or tryptophan. This chain uses TRBV11-3 with TRBJ2-7, with D possibly TRBD1 on 5 matching bases. The CDR3 runs to 14 residues. CDR1 SGHNT and CDR2 YENEEA come from the germline V gene. Trimming stripped 4 bases from V and 9 bases from J, with 19 bases between. DNA of the CDR3: TGTGCCAGCAGCTCCGGCGCCCAGGGTGATGTGCAGTACCTC. Translated, it gives CASSSGAQGDVQYL.

This clonotype occurred many times. The genes are TRBV7-2 and TRBJ2-2; tentatively, D is TRBD1 (6 bases). The CDR3 totals 16 residues. Per the germline V gene, CDR1 is SGHTA and CDR2 is FQGNSA. V lost 1 base to trimming and J lost 3 bases, with 12 bases between them. The CDR3 coding sequence is TGTGCCAGCAGCTTAGGGCCAGGGGTGCACACCGGGGAGCTGTTTTTT. This sequence encodes CASSLGPGVHTGELFF.

The chain joins TRBV6-2 or TRBV6-3 to TRBJ1-1; 8 bases match TRBD1. The CDR3 has 15 amino acids. Germline lookup yields CDR1 MNHEY and CDR2 SVGEGT. V shed 6 bases and J 4 bases; nucleotides not matched to a gene: 10. The CDR3 DNA is TGTGCCAGCAGCGCCCTCGGACAGGGTTTCACTGAAGCTTTCTTT. Protein sequence: CASSALGQGFTEAFF.

Ten or more counts support this clonotype. The V call is TRBV12-3 or TRBV12-4, the J call TRBJ2-5; TRBD2 might be the D (6 bases). The germline V and J ends were trimmed by 5 bases and 4 bases, with 11 bases remaining between them. This CDR3 has 13 residues. DNA for the CDR3: TGTGCCAGCAGTCCTCGACTAGGAGAGACCCAGTACTTC. Translating gives CASSPRLGETQYF.

The chain joins TRBV28 to TRBJ2-7, with a possible D match to TRBD1 (6 bases). Germline CDR1 MDHEN, CDR2 SYDVKM. V shed 7 bases and J shed 5 bases, with 18 bases lying between them. The CDR3 runs 14 residues. The CDR3 DNA reads as TGTGCCAGCATAGCACCGGGACATGTGAACGAGCAGTACTTC. This translates into CASIAPGHVNEQYF.

The V and J genes are TRBV12-3 or TRBV12-4 and TRBJ1-2, with 7 nucleotides matching TRBD1. V lost 4 bases, J lost 7 bases, and 24 bases stayed unmatched. The CDR3 is 19 residues long. The chain's CDR3 is CASSSPGPGAGGRFSGYTF. The CDR3 coding sequence is TGTGCCAGCAGTTCCCCGGGTCCTGGGGCAGGGGGAAGGTTTAGTGGCTACACCTTC.

This clonotype has at least ten counts. V and J are TRBV25-1 and TRBJ2-7; 7 bases align to TRBD1. The germline CDR1 and CDR2 sequences are MGHDK and SYGVNS. The V and J ends lost 8 bases and 2 bases, in that order; junction bases with no gene match: 9. CDR3 length: 14 amino acids. CDR3 DNA sequence: TGTGCCAGCCGTAAAACAGGGGACCCCTACGAGCAGTACTTC. Translating it yields CASRKTGDPYEQYF.

At least ten counts were recorded for this clonotype. The chain recombines TRBV19 with TRBJ1-1; no firm D call. In germline, CDR1 is LNHDA, CDR2 SQIVND (reference sequence). This CDR3 comprises 10 residues. V dropped 10 bases and J dropped 7 bases, with 10 bases sitting between them. CDR3 DNA: TGTGCCACCGTTAAGGATGAAGCTTTCTTT. Protein product: CATVKDEAFF. The full variable domain, in which reference TRBV19 and TRBJ1-1 provide the parts outside the CDR3, is DGGITQSPKYLFRKEGQNVTLSCEQNLNHDAMYWYRQDPGQGLRLIYYSQIVNDFQKGDIAEGYSVSREKKESFPLTVTSAQKNPTAFYLCATVKDEAFFGQGTRLTVV.

This clonotype was observed a handful of times. The chain couples TRBV6-5 to TRBJ2-4; D might be TRBD1 or TRBD2, each matching 6 bases. Germline values: CDR1 MNHEY, CDR2 SVGAGI. There are 13 residues in the CDR3. V was pared by 5 bases and J by 6 bases, with 11 bases between. The CDR3 is CASSPGGGNIQYF. In nucleotides, the CDR3 is TGTGCCAGCAGTCCCGGAGGGGGAAACATTCAGTACTTC.